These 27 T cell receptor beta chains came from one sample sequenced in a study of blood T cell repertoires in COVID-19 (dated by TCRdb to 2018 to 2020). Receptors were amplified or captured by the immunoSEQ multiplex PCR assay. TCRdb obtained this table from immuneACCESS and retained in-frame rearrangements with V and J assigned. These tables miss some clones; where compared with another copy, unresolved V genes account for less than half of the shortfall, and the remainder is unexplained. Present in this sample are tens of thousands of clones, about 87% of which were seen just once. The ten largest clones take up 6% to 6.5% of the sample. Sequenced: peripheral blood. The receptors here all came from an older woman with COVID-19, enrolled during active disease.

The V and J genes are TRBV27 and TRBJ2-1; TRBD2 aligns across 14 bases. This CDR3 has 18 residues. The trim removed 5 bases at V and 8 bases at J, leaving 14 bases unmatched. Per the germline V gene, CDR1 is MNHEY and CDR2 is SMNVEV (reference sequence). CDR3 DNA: TGTGCCAGCAGTATCCGACCCCCGGGACTAGCGGGAGTCGATGAGCAGTTCTTC. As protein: CASSIRPPGLAGVDEQFF.

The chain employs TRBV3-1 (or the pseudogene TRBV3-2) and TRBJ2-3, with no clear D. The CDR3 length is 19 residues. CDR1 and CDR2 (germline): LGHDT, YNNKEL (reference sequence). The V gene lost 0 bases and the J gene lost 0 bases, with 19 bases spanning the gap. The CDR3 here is CASSQEGLPRISSTDTQYF. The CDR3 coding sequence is TGTGCCAGCAGCCAAGAAGGTCTCCCTAGAATCTCTAGCACAGATACGCAGTATTTT.

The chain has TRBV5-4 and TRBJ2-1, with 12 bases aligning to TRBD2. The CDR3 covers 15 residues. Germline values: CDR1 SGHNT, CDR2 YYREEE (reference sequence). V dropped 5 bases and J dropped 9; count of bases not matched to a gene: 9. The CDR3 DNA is TGTGCCAGCAGACGGCTAGCGGGAGGGCGGGGTGAGCAGTTCTTC. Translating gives CASRRLAGGRGEQFF. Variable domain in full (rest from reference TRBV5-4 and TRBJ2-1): ETGVTQSPTHLIKTRGQQVTLRCSSQSGHNTVSWYQQALGQGPQFIFQYYREEENGRGNFPPRFSGLQFPNYSSELNVNALELDDSALYLCASRRLAGGRGEQFFGPGTRLTVL.

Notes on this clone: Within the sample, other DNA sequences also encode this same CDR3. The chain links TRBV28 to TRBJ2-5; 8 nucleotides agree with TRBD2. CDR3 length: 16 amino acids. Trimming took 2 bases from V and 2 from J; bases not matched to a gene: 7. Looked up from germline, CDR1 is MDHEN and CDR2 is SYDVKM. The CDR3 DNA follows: TGTGCCAGCAGTTTAGGTCGGGGGGGCGGACAAGAGACCCAGTACTTC. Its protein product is CASSLGRGGGQETQYF.

This CDR3 is CASSLQETQYF. DNA for the CDR3: TGTGCCAGCAGCCTACAAGAGACCCAGTACTTC. The V and J genes are TRBV2 and TRBJ2-5; unclear D gene. Trimming stripped 6 bases from V and 2 bases from J, with 4 bases between. Germline CDR1 and CDR2: SNHLY and FYNNEI. The CDR3 extends over 11 amino acids.

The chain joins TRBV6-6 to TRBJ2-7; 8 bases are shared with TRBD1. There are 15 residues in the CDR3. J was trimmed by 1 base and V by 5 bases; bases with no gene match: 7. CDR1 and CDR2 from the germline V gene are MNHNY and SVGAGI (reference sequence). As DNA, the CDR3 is TGTGCCAGCAGTACTTCCGGGACAGGTTCCTACGAGCAGTACTTC. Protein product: CASSTSGTGSYEQYF.

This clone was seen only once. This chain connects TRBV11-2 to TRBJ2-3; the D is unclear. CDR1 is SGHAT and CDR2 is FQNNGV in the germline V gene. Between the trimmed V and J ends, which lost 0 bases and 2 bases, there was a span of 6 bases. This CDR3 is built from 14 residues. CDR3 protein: CASSLDLYTDTQYF. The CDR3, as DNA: TGTGCCAGCAGCTTAGATTTGTACACAGATACGCAGTATTTT.

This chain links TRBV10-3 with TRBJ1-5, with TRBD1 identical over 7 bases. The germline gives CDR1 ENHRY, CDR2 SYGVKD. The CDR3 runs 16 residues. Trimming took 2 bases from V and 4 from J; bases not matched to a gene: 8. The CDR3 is CAISETSGQKNQPQHF. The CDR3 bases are TGTGCCATCAGTGAGACCTCGGGACAGAAGAATCAGCCCCAGCATTTT.

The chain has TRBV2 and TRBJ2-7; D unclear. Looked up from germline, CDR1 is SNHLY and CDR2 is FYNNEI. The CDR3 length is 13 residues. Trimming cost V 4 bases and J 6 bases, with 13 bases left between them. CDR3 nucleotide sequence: TGTGCCAGCAGTGCTGAGTTCCCTTCCGAGCAGTACTTC. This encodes CASSAEFPSEQYF.

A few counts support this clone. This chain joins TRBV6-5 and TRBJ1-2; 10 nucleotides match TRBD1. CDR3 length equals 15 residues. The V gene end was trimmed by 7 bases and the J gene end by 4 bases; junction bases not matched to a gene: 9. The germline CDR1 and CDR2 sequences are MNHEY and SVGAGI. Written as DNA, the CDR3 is TGTGCCAGCACTCGGACAGGGGGACTAGTCTATGGCTACACCTTC. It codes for CASTRTGGLVYGYTF.

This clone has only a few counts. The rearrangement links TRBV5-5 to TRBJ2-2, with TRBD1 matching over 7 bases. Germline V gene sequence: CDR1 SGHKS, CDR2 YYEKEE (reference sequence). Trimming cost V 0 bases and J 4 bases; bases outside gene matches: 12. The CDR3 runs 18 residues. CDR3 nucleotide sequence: TGTGCCAGCAGCTTGGGGGCCTTGAGGGGGCAGGGCACCGGGGAGCTGTTTTTT. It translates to CASSLGALRGQGTGELFF.

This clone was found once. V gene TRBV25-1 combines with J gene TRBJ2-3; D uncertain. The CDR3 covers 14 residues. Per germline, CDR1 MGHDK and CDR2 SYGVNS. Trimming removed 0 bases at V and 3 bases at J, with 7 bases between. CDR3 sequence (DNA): TGTGCCAGCAGTGAATACAAGCCGACAGATACGCAGTATTTT. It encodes CASSEYKPTDTQYF.

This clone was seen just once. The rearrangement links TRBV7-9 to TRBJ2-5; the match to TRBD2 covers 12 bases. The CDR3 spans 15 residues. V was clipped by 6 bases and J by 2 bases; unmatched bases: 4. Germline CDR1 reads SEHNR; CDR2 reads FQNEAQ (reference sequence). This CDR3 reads CASSSLAGGQETQYF. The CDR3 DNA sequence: TGTGCCAGCAGTTCCCTAGCGGGAGGGCAAGAGACCCAGTACTTC.

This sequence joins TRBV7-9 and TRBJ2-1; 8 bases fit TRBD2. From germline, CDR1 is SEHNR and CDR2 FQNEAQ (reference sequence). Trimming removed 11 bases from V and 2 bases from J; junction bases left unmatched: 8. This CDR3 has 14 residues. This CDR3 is CAVRSGSPYNEQFF. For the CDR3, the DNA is TGTGCCGTCAGGAGCGGGAGTCCCTACAATGAGCAGTTCTTC.

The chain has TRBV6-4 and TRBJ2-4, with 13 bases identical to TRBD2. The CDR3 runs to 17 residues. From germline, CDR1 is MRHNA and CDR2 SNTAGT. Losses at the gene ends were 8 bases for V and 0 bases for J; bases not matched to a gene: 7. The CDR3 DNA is TGTGCCAGCCGCAGGACTAGCGGGAGAATAGCCAAAAACATTCAGTACTTC. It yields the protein CASRRTSGRIAKNIQYF.

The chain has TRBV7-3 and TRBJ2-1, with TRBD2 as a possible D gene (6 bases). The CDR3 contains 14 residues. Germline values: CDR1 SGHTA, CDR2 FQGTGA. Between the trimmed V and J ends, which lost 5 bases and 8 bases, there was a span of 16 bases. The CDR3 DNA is TGTGCCAGCAGCCCCCGACCCGGGAGTCATGAGCAGTTCTTC. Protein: CASSPRPGSHEQFF.

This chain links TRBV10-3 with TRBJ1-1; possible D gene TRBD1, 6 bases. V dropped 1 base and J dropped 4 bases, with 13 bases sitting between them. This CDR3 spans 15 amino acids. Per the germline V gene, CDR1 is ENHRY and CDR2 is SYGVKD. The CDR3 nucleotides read TGTGCCATCAGTGAGTGGGGCGGGGGCGGCACTGAAGCTTTCTTT. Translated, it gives CAISEWGGGGTEAFF.

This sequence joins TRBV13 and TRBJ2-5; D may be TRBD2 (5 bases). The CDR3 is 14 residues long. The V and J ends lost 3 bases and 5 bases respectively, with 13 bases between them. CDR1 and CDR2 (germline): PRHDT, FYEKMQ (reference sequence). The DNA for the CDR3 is TGTGCCAGCAGCTTTGGGCACACGGGGGAGACCCAGTACTTC. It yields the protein CASSFGHTGETQYF.

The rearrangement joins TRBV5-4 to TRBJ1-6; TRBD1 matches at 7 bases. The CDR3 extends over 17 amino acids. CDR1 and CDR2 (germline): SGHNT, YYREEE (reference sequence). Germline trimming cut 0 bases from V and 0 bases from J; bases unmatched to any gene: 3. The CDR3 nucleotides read TGTGCCAGCAGCTTGGGGGACAGTAGCTCCTATAATTCACCCCTCCACTTT. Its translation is CASSLGDSSSYNSPLHF.

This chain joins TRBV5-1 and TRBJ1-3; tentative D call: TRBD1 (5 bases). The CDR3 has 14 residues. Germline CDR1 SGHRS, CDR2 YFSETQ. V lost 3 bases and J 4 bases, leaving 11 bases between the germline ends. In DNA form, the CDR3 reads TGCGCCAGCAGCTGGGCAGGGCACGGAAACACCATATATTTT. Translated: CASSWAGHGNTIYF.

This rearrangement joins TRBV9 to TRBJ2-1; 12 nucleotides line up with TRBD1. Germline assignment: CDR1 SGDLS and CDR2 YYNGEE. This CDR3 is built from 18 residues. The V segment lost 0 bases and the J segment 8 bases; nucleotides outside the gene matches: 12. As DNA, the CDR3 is TGTGCCAGCAGCGTAGAGGACGGGGTGGGACAGGGGGCGGATGAGCAGTTCTTC. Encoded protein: CASSVEDGVGQGADEQFF.

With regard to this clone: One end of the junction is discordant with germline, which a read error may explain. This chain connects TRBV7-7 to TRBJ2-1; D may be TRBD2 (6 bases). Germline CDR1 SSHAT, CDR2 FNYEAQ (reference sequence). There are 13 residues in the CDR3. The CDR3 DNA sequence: TGTGCTAGCAGCCCAGGACTAAGCTCAGGGCAGTTCTTC. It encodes CASSPGLSSGQFF.

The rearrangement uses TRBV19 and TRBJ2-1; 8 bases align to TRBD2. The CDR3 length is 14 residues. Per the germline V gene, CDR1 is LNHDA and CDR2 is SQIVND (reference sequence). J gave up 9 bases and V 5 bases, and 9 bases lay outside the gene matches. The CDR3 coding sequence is TGTGCCAGTAGTTTAGGTCGGCTAGCGGGTGAGCAGTTCTTC. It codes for CASSLGRLAGEQFF.

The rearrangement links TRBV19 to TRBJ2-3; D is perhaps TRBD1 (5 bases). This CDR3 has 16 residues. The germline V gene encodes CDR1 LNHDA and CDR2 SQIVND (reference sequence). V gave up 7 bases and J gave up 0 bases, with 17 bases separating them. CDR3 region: CASMKGYRTSTDTQYF. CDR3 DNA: TGTGCCAGTATGAAGGGGTACAGAACTAGCACAGATACGCAGTATTTT.

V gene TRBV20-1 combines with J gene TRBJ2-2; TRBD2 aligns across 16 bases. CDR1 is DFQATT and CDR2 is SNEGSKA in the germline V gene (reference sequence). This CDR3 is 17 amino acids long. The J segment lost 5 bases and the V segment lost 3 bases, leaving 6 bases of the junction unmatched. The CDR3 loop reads CSASRGLAGGYTGELFF. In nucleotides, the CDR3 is TGCAGTGCTAGTAGGGGACTAGCGGGAGGGTATACCGGGGAGCTGTTTTTT.

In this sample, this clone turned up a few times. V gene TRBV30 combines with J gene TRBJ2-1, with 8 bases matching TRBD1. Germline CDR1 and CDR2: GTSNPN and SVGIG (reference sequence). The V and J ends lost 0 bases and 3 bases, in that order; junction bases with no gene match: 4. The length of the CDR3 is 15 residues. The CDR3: CAWSVRDRYYNEQFF. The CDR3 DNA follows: TGTGCCTGGAGTGTAAGGGACAGGTACTACAATGAGCAGTTCTTC.

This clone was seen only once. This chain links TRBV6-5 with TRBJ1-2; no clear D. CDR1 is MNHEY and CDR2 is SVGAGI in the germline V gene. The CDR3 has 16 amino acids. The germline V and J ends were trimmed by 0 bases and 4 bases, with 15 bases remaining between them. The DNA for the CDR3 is TGTGCCAGCAGTTACTCGTCCGGGATCCTTTCCTATGGCTACACCTTC. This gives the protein CASSYSSGILSYGYTF.